The clone carrying this TCR beta chain was picked up many times. Its matching antigen is unknown. Amplified TCR beta CDR3 regions derived from RNA transcripts. When the TCR CDR3 underwent first-round RT-PCR, the HTBI primer set was used. TCRdb processed the multiplex PCR reads anew with MiXCR; each CDR3 protein has one entry. Of hundreds of thousands of distinct CDR3 sequences listed, less than 20% are singletons. The germline V and J ends were trimmed by 6 bases and 8 bases, with 17 bases remaining between them. CDR1 SGHRS and CDR2 YFSETQ come from the germline V gene. The CDR3 sequence is 14 residues long. The data were obtained in a study of T cells in Graves' hyperthyroidism and ophthalmopathy. General study results and limits: Model-based prediction identified ophthalmopathy a median around 6.5 months prior to its onset. Blood samples included most of the expanded thyroid clonotypes exceeding 0.001. Through a model of 13 V-J features, ophthalmopathy was separated from stable hyperthyroidism.

Uncontrolled infection, other autoimmune disease, pregnancy or lactation barred patients from enrollment. The clonotype comes from a woman aged 18-29 years with Graves' ophthalmopathy. Sequenced sample: blood. This rearrangement joins TRBV5-1 to TRBJ2-2, with D uncertain. The CDR3 DNA reads as TGCGCCAGCATCATGAGGCCCTTACAAGGGGAGCTGTTTTTT. It specifies CASIMRPLQGELFF.